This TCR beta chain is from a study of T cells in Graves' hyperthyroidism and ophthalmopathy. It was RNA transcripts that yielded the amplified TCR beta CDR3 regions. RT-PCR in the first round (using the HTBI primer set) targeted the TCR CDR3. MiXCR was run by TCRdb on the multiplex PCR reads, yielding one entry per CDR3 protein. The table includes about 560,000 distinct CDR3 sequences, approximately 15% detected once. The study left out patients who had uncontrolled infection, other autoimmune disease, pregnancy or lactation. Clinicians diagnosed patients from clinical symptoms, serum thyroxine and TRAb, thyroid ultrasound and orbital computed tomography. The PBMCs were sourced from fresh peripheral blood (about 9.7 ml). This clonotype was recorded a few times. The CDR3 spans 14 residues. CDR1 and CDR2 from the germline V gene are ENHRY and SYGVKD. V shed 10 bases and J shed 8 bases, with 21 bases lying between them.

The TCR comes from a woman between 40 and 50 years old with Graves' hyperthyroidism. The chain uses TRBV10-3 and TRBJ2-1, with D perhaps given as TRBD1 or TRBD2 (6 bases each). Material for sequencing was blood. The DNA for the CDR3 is TGTGCCACCTCCGGGGGCCTGAGGGCCGATGAGCAGTTCTTC. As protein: CATSGGLRADEQFF.